A single sample is the source of the 19 T cell receptor beta chains below, sequenced in a study of T cells in Graves' hyperthyroidism and ophthalmopathy. TCR beta CDR3 sequences were amplified from RNA transcripts. TCR CDR3 underwent first-round RT-PCR with the HTBI primer set. TCRdb reanalysed the multiplex PCR reads using MiXCR and keeps one entry per CDR3 protein. Found here are roughly 560,000 distinct CDR3 sequences, roughly 14% of them singletons; the top ten hold around 4.1%. Sequencing was performed on blood. These receptors all come from a woman aged 35 to 49 with Graves' ophthalmopathy.

This clonotype was recorded many times. The CDR3 coding sequence is TGCAGCGTTGAACTGGGAGGCGGCAATCAGCCCCAGCATTTT. Translating gives CSVELGGGNQPQHF. The chain uses TRBV29-1 and TRBJ1-5; no clear D. CDR1 and CDR2 (germline): SQVTM, ANQGSEA. This CDR3 is built from 14 residues. V lost 2 bases and J 2 bases, leaving 10 bases between the germline ends.

The chain's CDR3 is CASSPPVPGGGEQYF. CDR3 sequence (DNA): TGTGCCAGCTCACCACCGGTCCCGGGAGGGGGTGAGCAGTACTTC. This chain uses TRBV18 with TRBJ2-7, with TRBD2 matching over 8 bases. With V trimmed by 0 bases and J by 7 bases, 8 bases remained unmatched. This CDR3 is 15 amino acids long. Germline V gene lookup returns CDR1 KGHSH and CDR2 LQKENI.

The genes are TRBV15 and TRBJ2-7, with TRBD1 matching 9 bases. The germline CDR1 and CDR2 sequences are LNHNV and YYDKDF (reference sequence). With V trimmed by 5 bases and J by 5 bases, 10 bases remained unmatched. The CDR3 has 15 residues. The CDR3 reads CATSRGGTGINEQYF. DNA of the CDR3: TGTGCCACCAGCCGCGGCGGGACAGGGATAAACGAGCAGTACTTC. The full variable domain, completed using reference TRBV15 and TRBJ2-7, is DAMVIQNPRYQVTQFGKPVTLSCSQTLNHNVMYWYQQKSSQAPKLLFHYYDKDFNNEADTPDNFQSRRPNTSFCFLDIRSPGLGDTAMYLCATSRGGTGINEQYFGPGTRLTVT.

About this clonotype itself: A much more abundant neighbour one base away suggests this may be a read error. This sequence joins TRBV7-9 and TRBJ2-5, with D tentatively TRBD1 (6 bases). The CDR3 is 15 residues long. Per the germline V gene, CDR1 is SEHNR and CDR2 is FQNEAQ (reference sequence). The CDR3: CTSSLFGGGQETQYF. The CDR3 nucleotides are TGTACCAGCAGCTTATTTGGGGGCGGACAAGAGACCCAGTACTTC.

This clonotype came up many times. V and J are TRBV6-1 and TRBJ1-5, with D hard to call. CDR1 and CDR2 (germline): MNHNS, SASEGT. V lost 7 bases and J 0 bases, leaving 16 bases between the germline ends. CDR3 length equals 16 residues. CDR3 nucleotides: TGTGCCAGCAAAAGGTCCAGACCCTATAGCAATCAGCCCCAGCATTTT. Translated, it gives CASKRSRPYSNQPQHF.

In its sample, this clonotype was seen many times. This chain links TRBV19 with TRBJ2-7, with a tentative D call TRBD2 (5 bases). V lost 1 base, J lost 2 bases, and 21 bases lay in between. The CDR3 has 18 amino acids. Germline V gene data show CDR1 as LNHDA and CDR2 as SQIVND (reference sequence). In DNA form, the CDR3 reads TGTGCCAGTAGTATAGCCCCGCGAGGGCAGAGAATCCCCTACGAGCAGTACTTC. It is translated as CASSIAPRGQRIPYEQYF.

This clonotype was seen only a few times. The chain couples TRBV6-5 to TRBJ2-7, with 8 nucleotides matching TRBD2. In germline, CDR1 is MNHEY, CDR2 SVGAGI. The CDR3 covers 14 residues. V trimming: 4 bases; J trimming: 2 bases; junction bases outside the gene matches: 4. CDR3 residues: CASSSRTSPYEQYF. The CDR3 DNA sequence: TGTGCCAGCAGTTCCCGGACTAGCCCCTACGAGCAGTACTTC.

In its sample, this clonotype was seen many times. The chain has TRBV28 and TRBJ2-5, with unresolved D. Germline CDR1 reads MDHEN; CDR2 reads SYDVKM. Trimming pared 6 bases from V and 1 base from J, leaving 21 bases between. The CDR3 covers 17 residues. The CDR3, as DNA: TGTGCCAGCAGCTTAACGGAAGGACGGAGATCCCAAGAGACCCAGTACTTC. This translates into CASSLTEGRRSQETQYF.

This clonotype was picked up many times. The chain has TRBV2 and TRBJ1-2, with a weak D call TRBD1 (5 bases). The CDR3 has 13 residues. Germline CDR1 is SNHLY and CDR2 is FYNNEI. Trimming removed 7 bases from V and 4 bases from J, with 13 bases in between. Here the CDR3 DNA reads TGTGCCAGCACCAGGGATCCGAGCTATGGCTACACCTTC. Its protein product is CASTRDPSYGYTF.

This clonotype has a count of ten or more. The chain joins TRBV7-2 to TRBJ2-5; D possibly corresponds to TRBD2 (5 bases). Germline lookup yields CDR1 SGHTA and CDR2 FQGNSA. CDR3 size: 15 residues. V shed 5 bases and J shed 1 base, with 14 bases lying between them. In DNA, the CDR3 is TGTGCCAGCAGCCCCCTAGAGGGCGGCCAAGAGACCCAGTACTTC. Translating it yields CASSPLEGGQETQYF.

This clonotype was seen ten or more times. CDR3 in amino acids: CASSASTADYEQYF. In DNA form, the CDR3 reads TGTGCCAGCAGCGCCTCTACCGCGGATTACGAGCAGTACTTC. V gene TRBV9 combines with J gene TRBJ2-7; D remains unclear. Germline CDR1 is SGDLS and CDR2 is YYNGEE. V dropped 3 bases and J dropped 4 bases, with 14 bases sitting between them. The CDR3 has 14 residues. The whole variable domain, filled in from reference TRBV9 and TRBJ2-7, reads DSGVTQTPKHLITATGQRVTLRCSPRSGDLSVYWYQQSLDQGLQFLIQYYNGEERAKGNILERFSAQQFPDLHSELNLSSLELGDSALYFCASSASTADYEQYFGPGTRLTVT.

This clonotype was seen repeatedly, ten times or more. This chain uses TRBV19 with TRBJ1-2, with D possibly matching TRBD1 (6 bases). The length of the CDR3 is 15 residues. CDR1 and CDR2 from the germline V gene are LNHDA and SQIVND (reference sequence). V was trimmed by 4 bases and J by 3 bases, leaving 15 bases between them. The CDR3 nucleotides are TGTGCCAGTAGTACGATGGGGGGCGAGGACTATGGCTACACCTTC. This codes for CASSTMGGEDYGYTF. Variable domain in full (rest from reference TRBV19 and TRBJ1-2): DGGITQSPKYLFRKEGQNVTLSCEQNLNHDAMYWYRQDPGQGLRLIYYSQIVNDFQKGDIAEGYSVSREKKESFPLTVTSAQKNPTAFYLCASSTMGGEDYGYTFGSGTRLTVV.

This clonotype was seen many times. CDR3: CASSSSGRRPGELFF. The CDR3 region has the DNA TGTGCCAGCTCCTCTAGCGGGAGGAGGCCCGGGGAGCTGTTTTTT. The V and J genes are TRBV19 and TRBJ2-2, with 11 bases aligning to TRBD2. The CDR3 totals 15 residues. CDR1 is LNHDA and CDR2 is SQIVND in the germline V gene (reference sequence). V was pared by 9 bases and J by 6 bases, with 9 bases of the junction left unmatched.

The rearrangement links TRBV28 to TRBJ2-7; D is ambiguous. CDR3 length: 13 amino acids. Germline loops: CDR1 MDHEN, CDR2 SYDVKM. V lost 3 bases and J lost 3, with 9 bases in between. The chain's CDR3 is CASSFPGFYEQYF. In DNA, the CDR3 is TGTGCCAGCAGTTTCCCGGGCTTCTACGAGCAGTACTTC. The full variable domain, in which reference TRBV28 and TRBJ2-7 provide the parts outside the CDR3, is DVKVTQSSRYLVKRTGEKVFLECVQDMDHENMFWYRQDPGLGLRLIYFSYDVKMKEKGDIPEGYSVSREKKERFSLILESASTNQTSMYLCASSFPGFYEQYFGPGTRLTVT.

This clonotype was detected ten times or more. The rearrangement links TRBV28 to TRBJ2-7; TRBD2 matches 12 bases. There are 16 residues in the CDR3. Germline CDR1 MDHEN, CDR2 SYDVKM. V lost 5 bases and J lost 1; bases outside the gene matches: 6. In nucleotides, the CDR3 is TGTGCCAGCAGTCCTGACACTAGCGGGGGGTCCTACGAGCAGTACTTC. This translates into CASSPDTSGGSYEQYF.

At least ten counts were recorded for this clonotype. This chain links TRBV24-1 with TRBJ2-5; TRBD2 matches at 12 bases. The CDR3 has 16 residues. Unmatched junction bases numbered 6, after V lost 4 bases and J lost 4 bases. Germline-derived CDR1 and CDR2 are KGHDR and SFDVKD. Here the CDR3 reads CATSEGLAGIGETQYF. The CDR3 DNA follows: TGTGCCACCAGTGAAGGACTAGCGGGAATCGGAGAGACCCAGTACTTC.

This clonotype occurred many times. A junction boundary mismatches the germline segment, possibly from a read error. In DNA, the CDR3 is TGTGCCAGCAGTTTCTCAGTTCGAGGGCCCGAGCAGCACTTC. It codes for CASSFSVRGPEQHF. This rearrangement joins TRBV28 to TRBJ2-7; possible D gene TRBD2, 5 bases. CDR3 length: 14 amino acids. Germline CDR1 is MDHEN and CDR2 is SYDVKM. Combining the CDR3 with reference TRBV28 and TRBJ2-7 gives the whole variable domain DVKVTQSSRYLVKRTGEKVFLECVQDMDHENMFWYRQDPGLGLRLIYFSYDVKMKEKGDIPEGYSVSREKKERFSLILESASTNQTSMYLCASSFSVRGPEQHFGPGTRLTVT.

V and J are TRBV12-3 or TRBV12-4 and TRBJ1-1; D call uncertain. Deletions cut 7 bases from V and 0 bases from J, with 9 bases between. The CDR3 sequence is 13 residues long. This CDR3 is CASTIDVNTEAFF. CDR3 nucleotides: TGTGCCAGCACCATAGACGTGAACACTGAAGCTTTCTTT.

This clonotype was counted many times. V gene TRBV5-1 combines with J gene TRBJ1-2, with D possibly being TRBD1 (6 bases). This CDR3 is built from 13 residues. V lost 4 bases and J lost 8, with 15 bases in between. Per the germline V gene, CDR1 is SGHRS and CDR2 is YFSETQ. The CDR3 region has the DNA TGCGCCAGCAGCACTGGACAGCCGGGAGGCTACACCTTC. This codes for CASSTGQPGGYTF.